These 7 T cell receptor beta chains came from one sample sequenced in a study of blood T cell repertoires in COVID-19. Some clones are missing from TCRdb's copy, which holds only in-frame ones; the method was immunoSEQ multiplex PCR. The table lists about 230,000 clones, around 78% of them singletons. Material: peripheral blood. The receptors derive from a woman aged 70-85 years with active or convalescent COVID-19.

This clone turned up a few times. The sample has other DNA sequences that encode this CDR3 too. This rearrangement joins TRBV11-2 to TRBJ2-5, with 11 positions matching TRBD2. J lost 1 base, V lost 4 bases, and 2 bases had no gene match. The CDR3 spans 15 residues. Germline assignment: CDR1 SGHAT and CDR2 FQNNGV. Written as DNA, the CDR3 is TGTGCCAGCAGCTCCCTAGCGGGAGGCCAAGAGACCCAGTACTTC. It specifies CASSSLAGGQETQYF.

This clone came up once. The J gene is TRBJ1-1, the V gene TRBV29-1; D gene uncertain. The germline V gene encodes CDR1 SQVTM and CDR2 ANQGSEA. The length of the CDR3 is 10 residues. The ends were cut back, 4 bases at V and 11 bases at J, with 11 bases in the middle. The CDR3, as DNA: TGCAGCGTTGTGGAGCATCTGGCTTTCTTT. Protein sequence: CSVVEHLAFF.

This clone was counted once. This chain connects TRBV5-4 to TRBJ2-3; D call uncertain. Germline V gene sequence: CDR1 SGHNT, CDR2 YYREEE (reference sequence). CDR3 length equals 14 residues. Trimming pared 4 bases from V and 5 bases from J, leaving 14 bases between. DNA for the CDR3: TGTGCCAGCAGCGAGGAGAGTTCGAGAGATACGCAGTATTTT. Protein sequence: CASSEESSRDTQYF.

There are a few counts of this clone. The V gene is TRBV30, the J gene TRBJ2-7; no reliable D call. The V end was cut by 3 bases, the J end by 6 bases, with 24 bases between. The CDR3 extends over 16 amino acids. Germline CDR1 GTSNPN, CDR2 SVGIG (reference sequence). The CDR3 bases are TGTGCCTGGAGGAGCCCTCGAGCATTGCTGCCGAGCGAGCAGTACTTC. It is translated as CAWRSPRALLPSEQYF. The full variable domain, in which reference TRBV30 and TRBJ2-7 provide the parts outside the CDR3, is SQTIHQWPATLVQPVGSPLSLECTVEGTSNPNLYWYRQAAGRGLQLLFYSVGIGQISSEVPQNLSASRPQDRQFILSSKKLLLSDSGFYLCAWRSPRALLPSEQYFGPGTRLTVT.

The rearrangement links TRBV7-2 to TRBJ2-7; unclear D gene. V gave up 4 bases and J gave up 3 bases, with 10 bases separating them. CDR3 length: 13 amino acids. The V gene's germline CDR1 is SGHTA and CDR2 FQGNSA. CDR3 loop: CASSSTMVYEQYF. CDR3 DNA: TGTGCCAGCAGCTCTACGATGGTCTACGAGCAGTACTTC.

The gene calls are TRBV5-4 and TRBJ1-2, with TRBD1 matching over 10 bases. The germline CDR1 and CDR2 sequences are SGHNT and YYREEE (reference sequence). The CDR3 is 15 residues long. The ends lost 3 bases at V and 4 bases at J; junction bases unmatched: 6. The CDR3 DNA follows: TGTGCCAGCAGCTACCTGACAGGGGGCGTCTATGGCTACACCTTC. Translating gives CASSYLTGGVYGYTF.

V is TRBV4-3 and J is TRBJ2-7; possible D gene TRBD1, 6 bases. There are 16 residues in the CDR3. CDR1 LGHNA and CDR2 YSLEER come from the germline V gene. V lost 3 bases and J lost 4, with 19 bases in between. The CDR3 nucleotides are TGCGCCAGCAGCCATGATTATCCGGGACAAGGATACGAGCAGTACTTC. Translated, it gives CASSHDYPGQGYEQYF.